A single sample is the source of the 11 T cell receptor beta chains below, sequenced in a study of T cell responses to AZD1222 COVID-19 vaccine (dated by TCRdb to the early 2020s). Library prep was done by the immunoSEQ multiplex PCR assay. TCRdb took over this immuneACCESS table, retaining in-frame rearrangements with V and J assigned. Such tables are incomplete; in checked studies, under half of the missing clones stem from an unresolved V gene, and the remainder is unexplained. The sample table holds under 200,000 clones, of which roughly 93% were seen once. The top ten hold roughly 3.9% of the sample. In the paper's terms, the time point label means: baseline before first vaccination. The sample consisted of peripheral blood, taken on day 0 of AZD1222 vaccination. The receptors shown here come from an adult in good health.

This chain uses TRBV3-1 (or the pseudogene TRBV3-2) with TRBJ2-7; 9 positions match TRBD1. The germline V gene encodes CDR1 LGHDT and CDR2 YNNKEL (reference sequence). This CDR3 region has 15 residues. With V trimmed by 4 bases and J by 6 bases, 10 bases remained unmatched. CDR3 nucleotides: TGTGCCAGCAGCCCGCCACAGGGGGCGCATCCCGAGCAGTACTTC. Translated, it gives CASSPPQGAHPEQYF.

J is TRBJ1-2 and V is TRBV3-1 (or the pseudogene TRBV3-2); D is possibly TRBD1 (6 bases). Germline V CDR1 and CDR2: LGHDT, YNNKEL (reference sequence). The V end lost 5 bases, the J end lost 10 bases, and 14 bases lay between the germline ends. The CDR3 spans 12 residues. The CDR3 spells CASSEQDRYYTF. The CDR3 DNA sequence: TGTGCCAGCAGCGAACAAGACAGGTACTACACCTTC.

The gene calls are TRBV5-3 and TRBJ1-1, with D unclear. TRBV5-3 is treated as an ORF (open reading frame) with a function not yet certain. This CDR3 is built from 11 residues. Trimming pared 4 bases from V and 1 base from J, leaving 2 bases between. The CDR3 is CARSPNTEAFF. The CDR3 region has the DNA TGTGCCAGAAGCCCGAACACTGAAGCTTTCTTT.

The J gene is TRBJ1-2, the V gene TRBV12-3 or TRBV12-4; D is unclear. V was shortened by 5 bases and J by 0 bases, with 7 bases between the two germline ends. This CDR3 contains 13 residues. The chain's CDR3 is CASSRTPNYGYTF. CDR3 in DNA: TGTGCCAGCAGTCGGACCCCTAACTATGGCTACACCTTC.

For the CDR3, the DNA is TGCGCCAGCAGCCAAGACTTTATTCGCGGGACAGGGGGCGACGAGCAGTACTTC. Its protein product is CASSQDFIRGTGGDEQYF. The chain is built from TRBV4-1 and TRBJ2-7, with TRBD1 matching over 12 bases. After removal of 0 bases from V and 5 bases from J, the junction contained 11 bases not matched to a gene. CDR1 is MGHRA, CDR2 YSYEKL, per germline. The CDR3 totals 18 residues.

V gene TRBV7-9 combines with J gene TRBJ1-5, with TRBD1 identical over 8 bases. The CDR3 totals 15 residues. The germline CDR1 and CDR2 sequences are SEHNR and FQNEAQ (reference sequence). V was pared by 5 bases and J by 5 bases, with 8 bases of the junction left unmatched. The CDR3 sequence is CASSPWTGKDQPQHF. The CDR3 region has the DNA TGTGCCAGCAGCCCCTGGACAGGGAAGGATCAGCCCCAGCATTTT.

V usage is TRBV4-1 and J usage is TRBJ2-1; D remains ambiguous. The V end lost 6 bases, the J end lost 8 bases, and 14 bases lay between the germline ends. This CDR3 has 13 amino acids. The V gene's germline CDR1 is MGHRA and CDR2 YSYEKL. CDR3 in amino acids: CASSPTVRYEQFF. The CDR3 DNA reads TGCGCCAGCAGTCCAACAGTTCGGTATGAGCAGTTCTTC.

V and J are TRBV27 and TRBJ1-1; TRBD1 might be the D (5 bases). CDR3 length: 14 residues. V shed 7 bases and J shed 2 bases, with 14 bases lying between them. Germline loops: CDR1 MNHEY, CDR2 SMNVEV (reference sequence). The CDR3 loop reads CASKRVDRNTEAFF. DNA of the CDR3: TGTGCCAGCAAGCGAGTCGACAGAAACACTGAAGCTTTCTTT.

The chain employs TRBV4-1 and TRBJ2-1; 7 bases fit TRBD2. CDR1 MGHRA and CDR2 YSYEKL come from the germline V gene. The V gene end was trimmed by 1 base and the J gene end by 0 bases; junction bases not matched to a gene: 6. The CDR3 runs 17 residues. Here the CDR3 reads CASSQVRAGLSYNEQFF. The CDR3 nucleotides are TGCGCCAGCAGCCAAGTTAGAGCGGGACTCTCCTACAATGAGCAGTTCTTC.

The V gene is TRBV7-9, the J gene TRBJ1-4; 7 bases are shared with TRBD1. V lost 3 bases, J lost 7 bases, and 5 bases stayed unmatched. The CDR3 runs to 14 residues. Looked up from germline, CDR1 is SEHNR and CDR2 is FQNEAQ (reference sequence). The CDR3 sequence: CASSFRGLGEKLFF. The CDR3 nucleotides are TGTGCCAGCAGCTTCAGGGGGTTGGGTGAAAAACTGTTTTTT. Supplemented by reference TRBV7-9 and TRBJ1-4, the full variable domain reads DTGVSQNPRHKITKRGQNVTFRCDPISEHNRLYWYRQTLGQGPEFLTYFQNEAQLEKSRLLSDRFSAERPKGSFSTLEIQRTEQGDSAMYLCASSFRGLGEKLFFGSGTQLSVL.

This rearrangement joins TRBV10-3 to TRBJ2-7, with 8 positions matching TRBD2. The CDR3 spans 15 residues. Germline V gene lookup returns CDR1 ENHRY and CDR2 SYGVKD. The trim removed 3 bases at V and 6 bases at J, leaving 10 bases unmatched. This CDR3 is CAISDLSGTRREQYF. The CDR3 DNA reads as TGTGCCATCAGTGACCTTAGCGGGACTAGACGCGAGCAGTACTTC.